These T cell receptor beta chains were read from a single sample in a study of tumor-infiltrating lymphocytes in primary liver carcinoma. TCRdb re-derived calls from the multiplex PCR reads in MiXCR, one entry per CDR3 protein. Of about 320,000 distinct CDR3 sequences listed, around three fifths are singletons. Sequencing was done on a sample of peripheral blood. The receptors stem from a woman under 40 with primary liver carcinoma and hepatitis B virus infection. The CDR3 runs from the conserved cysteine through the conserved F or W. A D gene is named only where the DNA matches it firmly. Expanded clones are given a class, and other clones once, few, many or no size at all.

CDR3 length: 14
clone size: many
V gene: TRBV6-5
J gene: TRBJ2-5
D gene: .
CDR3 DNA: TGTGCCAGCAGTCCCTACCGGGGGAAAGAGACCCAGTACTTC
CDR3 protein: CASSPYRGKETQYF

CDR3 length: 14
clone size: .
V gene: TRBV28
J gene: TRBJ1-5
D gene: .
CDR3 DNA: TGTACCAGCAGTTTCTCCGGTTACAATCAGCCCCAGCATTTT
CDR3 protein: CTSSFSGYNQPQHF

CDR3 length: 12
clone size: .
V gene: TRBV12-3/TRBV12-4
J gene: TRBJ2-1
D gene: .
CDR3 DNA: TGTGCCTGCAGTCCAAAAACAGGCCGGGGGTTCTTC
CDR3 protein: CACSPKTGRGFF

CDR3 length: 13
clone size: once
V gene: TRBV12-5
J gene: TRBJ2-7
D gene: .
CDR3 DNA: TGTGCTAGTGGCCGTAGCGACGAGCGCGAGCAGTACTTC
CDR3 protein: CASGRSDEREQYF

CDR3 length: 12
clone size: .
V gene: TRBV13
J gene: TRBJ2-1
D gene: .
CDR3 DNA: TGTGCCAGCAGCTTAGGCCTGTCGGAGCACTTCTTC
CDR3 protein: CASSLGLSEHFF

CDR3 length: 12
clone size: many
V gene: TRBV11-2
J gene: TRBJ2-7
D gene: TRBD1
CDR3 DNA: TGTGCCAGCAGCCAAACAGGGGACGAGCAGTACTTC
CDR3 protein: CASSQTGDEQYF

CDR3 length: 14
clone size: many
V gene: TRBV11-2
J gene: TRBJ2-1
D gene: .
CDR3 DNA: TGTGCCAGCAGCCCCCGGACTCTTTACAATGAGCAGTTCTTC
CDR3 protein: CASSPRTLYNEQFF

CDR3 length: 13
clone size: few
V gene: TRBV30
J gene: TRBJ1-1
D gene: .
CDR3 DNA: TGTGCCTGGAGTGCCCAGGGAGGGGCTGAAGCTTTCTTT
CDR3 protein: CAWSAQGGAEAFF

CDR3 length: 14
clone size: once
V gene: TRBV5-1
J gene: TRBJ2-7
D gene: .
CDR3 DNA: TGCGCCAGACGCTTAAGGGCCCCTTCCTACGAGCAGTACTTC
CDR3 protein: CARRLRAPSYEQYF

CDR3 length: 18
clone size: .
V gene: TRBV28
J gene: TRBJ2-3
D gene: TRBD2
CDR3 DNA: TGTGCCAGCAGTTTAATCGCGCCGACTAGCGCTAGCACAGATACGCAGTATTTT
CDR3 protein: CASSLIAPTSASTDTQYF

CDR3 length: 13
clone size: .
V gene: TRBV25-1
J gene: TRBJ1-1
D gene: .
CDR3 DNA: TGTGCCAGCAGTGCACCCAGAGGGACTGAAGCTTTCTTT
CDR3 protein: CASSAPRGTEAFF

CDR3 length: 12
clone size: .
V gene: TRBV2
J gene: TRBJ1-2
D gene: .
CDR3 DNA: TGTGCCAGCAGTGAAGGGGTCTATGGCTACACCTTC
CDR3 protein: CASSEGVYGYTF

CDR3 length: 15
clone size: .
V gene: TRBV2
J gene: TRBJ2-5
D gene: TRBD2
CDR3 DNA: TGTGCCAGCAGCCCAGCGGGAGGGCCTCTGGAGACCCAGTACTTC
CDR3 protein: CASSPAGGPLETQYF

CDR3 length: 13
clone size: many
V gene: TRBV29-1
J gene: TRBJ2-1
D gene: .
CDR3 DNA: TGCAGCGTTGAAACCCCCGGGGTGGATGAGCAGTTCTTC
CDR3 protein: CSVETPGVDEQFF

CDR3 length: 14
clone size: .
V gene: TRBV4-2
J gene: TRBJ1-4
D gene: TRBD1
CDR3 DNA: TGTGTCAGCAGCCCGCGGACAGGGGATGAAAAACTGTTTTTT
CDR3 protein: CVSSPRTGDEKLFF

CDR3 length: 20
clone size: .
V gene: TRBV11-2
J gene: TRBJ2-1
D gene: TRBD2
CDR3 DNA: TGTGCCAGCAGCTCAGGACCCGGAACTAGCGGGAGTCGCTCCTACAATGAGCAGTTCTTC
CDR3 protein: CASSSGPGTSGSRSYNEQFF

CDR3 length: 12
clone size: .
V gene: TRBV29-1
J gene: TRBJ1-1
D gene: .
CDR3 DNA: TGCAGCGTTAAGCTGATGAACACTGAAACTTTCTTT
CDR3 protein: CSVKLMNTETFF

CDR3 length: 12
clone size: few
V gene: TRBV6-2/TRBV6-3
J gene: TRBJ1-2
D gene: .
CDR3 DNA: TGTGCCAGCAACCTTGGTCCGAGCGGCTACACCTTC
CDR3 protein: CASNLGPSGYTF

CDR3 length: 16
clone size: .
V gene: TRBV11-1
J gene: TRBJ2-1
D gene: .
CDR3 DNA: TGTGCTAGCAGCCCCGTTACACTAGTCCCCCCAAATGAGCAGTTCTTC
CDR3 protein: CASSPVTLVPPNEQFF

CDR3 length: 16
clone size: few
V gene: TRBV5-5
J gene: TRBJ2-5
D gene: .
CDR3 DNA: TGTGCCAGCAGCTCCACAACCACTCAGGTTCAAGAGACCCAGTACTTC
CDR3 protein: CASSSTTTQVQETQYF

CDR3 length: 14
clone size: .
V gene: TRBV5-6
J gene: TRBJ2-1
D gene: .
CDR3 DNA: TGTGCCAGCAGCCCCGGGACATGGGACAATGAGCAGTTCTTC
CDR3 protein: CASSPGTWDNEQFF

CDR3 length: 15
clone size: .
V gene: TRBV29-1
J gene: TRBJ2-2
D gene: TRBD2
CDR3 DNA: TGCAGCGCAGGGACTAGCGGGATGGGAATCGGGGAGCTGTTTTTT
CDR3 protein: CSAGTSGMGIGELFF

CDR3 length: 20
clone size: few
V gene: TRBV6-2/TRBV6-3
J gene: TRBJ2-3
D gene: TRBD2
CDR3 DNA: TGTGCCAGCAGTTCCCGATTCTCCTTTTCTAGCGGGAGTAGGGCAGATACGCAGTATTTT
CDR3 protein: CASSSRFSFSSGSRADTQYF

CDR3 length: 14
clone size: .
V gene: TRBV7-9
J gene: TRBJ2-7
D gene: TRBD1
CDR3 DNA: TGTGCCAGCAGCTCCGGGGACAGGGGGTACGAGCAGTACTTC
CDR3 protein: CASSSGDRGYEQYF

CDR3 length: 13
clone size: .
V gene: TRBV5-6
J gene: TRBJ2-7
D gene: .
CDR3 DNA: TGTGCCAGCAGCTCGGACCTCTACTACGAGCAGTACTTC
CDR3 protein: CASSSDLYYEQYF

CDR3 length: 18
clone size: .
V gene: TRBV5-1
J gene: TRBJ2-3
D gene: TRBD2
CDR3 DNA: TGCGCCAGCAGCTTAGGGACTAGCCATTGGGGTGGCACAGATACGCAGTATTTT
CDR3 protein: CASSLGTSHWGGTDTQYF

CDR3 length: 11
clone size: .
V gene: TRBV6-1
J gene: TRBJ1-1
D gene: .
CDR3 DNA: TGTGCCAGCAGGACAGGTTGGGCAGCTTTCTTT
CDR3 protein: CASRTGWAAFF

CDR3 length: 17
clone size: .
V gene: TRBV4-1
J gene: TRBJ2-2
D gene: .
CDR3 DNA: .
CDR3 protein: CASSQVASGSNAGELCF

CDR3 length: 13
clone size: .
V gene: TRBV6-6
J gene: TRBJ1-2
D gene: .
CDR3 DNA: TGTGCCAGCAGTTACCAGGCCGATATAGGCTACACCTTC
CDR3 protein: CASSYQADIGYTF

CDR3 length: 15
clone size: .
V gene: TRBV29-1
J gene: TRBJ1-1
D gene: .
CDR3 DNA: TGCAGCGTTGAAGAGATGGGGGGTTGGAACACTGAAGCTTTCTTT
CDR3 protein: CSVEEMGGWNTEAFF

CDR3 length: 15
clone size: .
V gene: TRBV6-1
J gene: TRBJ2-7
D gene: TRBD2
CDR3 DNA: TGTGCCAGCAGCATTAGCGGGGCTAACTCCTACGAGCAGTACTTC
CDR3 protein: CASSISGANSYEQYF

CDR3 length: 13
clone size: few
V gene: TRBV12-3/TRBV12-4
J gene: TRBJ2-3
D gene: .
CDR3 DNA: TGTGCCAGCAGTTTACCCAGCACAGATACGCAGTATTTT
CDR3 protein: CASSLPSTDTQYF

CDR3 length: 15
clone size: .
V gene: TRBV28
J gene: TRBJ1-1
D gene: .
CDR3 DNA: TGTGCCAGCAGTCGAGGGAACAGCATGAACACTGAAGCTTTCTTT
CDR3 protein: CASSRGNSMNTEAFF

CDR3 length: 13
clone size: .
V gene: TRBV12-3/TRBV12-4
J gene: TRBJ2-1
D gene: .
CDR3 DNA: TGTGCCAGCAGCACTTTCCTACGTAATGAGCAGTTCTTC
CDR3 protein: CASSTFLRNEQFF

CDR3 length: 13
clone size: few
V gene: TRBV10-3
J gene: TRBJ1-1
D gene: .
CDR3 DNA: TGTGCCATCAGAGGACGGGAGAACACTGAAGCTTTCTTT
CDR3 protein: CAIRGRENTEAFF

CDR3 length: 13
clone size: many
V gene: TRBV12-3/TRBV12-4
J gene: TRBJ1-4
D gene: .
CDR3 DNA: TGTGCCATCCAATTAGGGGCTAATGAAAAACTGTTTTTT
CDR3 protein: CAIQLGANEKLFF

CDR3 length: 15
clone size: .
V gene: TRBV28
J gene: TRBJ2-1
D gene: TRBD2
CDR3 DNA: TGTGCCAGCAGTTTGCGACGACTAGCGTTATCTGAGCAGTTCTTC
CDR3 protein: CASSLRRLALSEQFF

CDR3 length: 17
clone size: many
V gene: TRBV11-2
J gene: TRBJ2-5
D gene: .
CDR3 DNA: TGTGCCAGCAGCCGTGCGCTAGCGAGAGGCCCCGAGGGGACCCAGTACTTC
CDR3 protein: CASSRALARGPEGTQYF

CDR3 length: 12
clone size: .
V gene: TRBV11-2
J gene: TRBJ2-7
D gene: .
CDR3 DNA: TGTGTCAGCAGCTTAAGGTCGGGAGAGCAGTACTTC
CDR3 protein: CVSSLRSGEQYF

CDR3 length: 15
clone size: many
V gene: TRBV29-1
J gene: TRBJ2-3
D gene: TRBD2
CDR3 DNA: TGCAGCGCCCAGGGGCTAGCGGGATTCACAGATACGCAGTATTTT
CDR3 protein: CSAQGLAGFTDTQYF

CDR3 length: 13
clone size: .
V gene: TRBV6-1
J gene: TRBJ1-5
D gene: .
CDR3 DNA: TGTGCCAGCAGTGATGCAGGAATTCAGCCCCAGCATTTT
CDR3 protein: CASSDAGIQPQHF

CDR3 length: 15
clone size: .
V gene: TRBV28
J gene: TRBJ2-7
D gene: .
CDR3 DNA: TGTGCCAGCAGTTTAGGTACAGGGTCTACCTACGAGCAGTACTTC
CDR3 protein: CASSLGTGSTYEQYF

CDR3 length: 15
clone size: once
V gene: TRBV11-2
J gene: TRBJ2-1
D gene: .
CDR3 DNA: TGTGCCAGTAGCAGCAGTAGCGTTCCCTCCAATGAGCAGTTCTTC
CDR3 protein: CASSSSSVPSNEQFF

CDR3 length: 14
clone size: .
V gene: TRBV12-3/TRBV12-4
J gene: TRBJ1-5
D gene: TRBD1
CDR3 DNA: TGTGCCAGCAGTTTCCGGGACAGAAATCAGCCCCATCATTTT
CDR3 protein: CASSFRDRNQPHHF

CDR3 length: 15
clone size: few
V gene: TRBV4-1
J gene: TRBJ1-1
D gene: TRBD1
CDR3 DNA: TGCGCCAGCAGCCATGGGGACAGGAACGAACCTGACGCTTTCTTT
CDR3 protein: CASSHGDRNEPDAFF